The 31 T cell receptor beta chains listed next were all sequenced from one sample in a study of beta chain features in type 1 diabetes. Every bit of the isolated RNA underwent reverse transcription, so sequencing read expressed TCRB transcripts. Method: immunoSEQ multiplex PCR; TCRdb's copy keeps in-frame clones and lacks some. The sample carries 150,000 or so clones, more than 60% recorded once. Their cognate antigens are unknown. Whole-study findings and limits: All four CD4+ subsets of Type 1 diabetes patients contained TCRB CDR3s that were moderately but significantly shorter.

The sequencing sample was made of naive CD4+ T cells from blood. The receptors stem from a man in his thirties or forties with type 1 diabetes.

This chain links TRBV7-9 with TRBJ2-5; weak D call: TRBD2 (6 bases). The CDR3 consists of 15 residues. The V end was cut by 4 bases, the J end by 5 bases, with 17 bases between. Germline V gene sequence: CDR1 SEHNR, CDR2 FQNEAQ (reference sequence). The CDR3: CASSSRENLFETQYF. In nucleotides, the CDR3 is TGTGCCAGCAGCTCTCGGGAGAATCTTTTCGAGACCCAGTACTTC.

This chain links TRBV7-2 with TRBJ2-7; TRBD1 might be the D (5 bases). The CDR3 is 14 residues long. From germline, CDR1 is SGHTA and CDR2 FQGNSA. Trimming removed 5 bases at V and 3 bases at J, with 14 bases between. This chain's CDR3 is CASSHSGQHYEQYF. CDR3 bases: TGTGCCAGCAGCCATTCAGGGCAGCACTACGAGCAGTACTTC.

The chain has TRBV7-9 and TRBJ1-2; the D gene is possibly TRBD1 (6 bases). The germline V gene encodes CDR1 SEHNR and CDR2 FQNEAQ (reference sequence). This CDR3 is 13 amino acids long. Trimming removed 4 bases at V and 5 bases at J, with 11 bases between. The CDR3 is CASSSGEGYGYTF. CDR3 DNA: TGTGCCAGCAGCTCAGGGGAAGGGTATGGCTACACCTTC.

The chain uses TRBV25-1 and TRBJ1-2, with D possibly matching TRBD1 (5 bases). The CDR3 length is 15 residues. V lost 5 bases and J lost 1, with 14 bases in between. Germline V gene sequence: CDR1 MGHDK, CDR2 SYGVNS. The CDR3 spells CASSTLPGDNYGYTF. CDR3 nucleotide sequence: TGTGCCAGCAGTACTTTACCGGGGGATAACTATGGCTACACCTTC.

The chain is built from TRBV25-1 and TRBJ1-5; TRBD1 matches at 7 bases. The CDR3 extends over 13 amino acids. Germline assignment: CDR1 MGHDK and CDR2 SYGVNS. The V and J ends lost 6 bases and 2 bases, in that order; junction bases with no gene match: 1. CDR3 protein: CASSTGGNQPQHF. The CDR3 DNA reads as TGTGCCAGCAGCACAGGGGGCAATCAGCCCCAGCATTTT.

V is TRBV10-3 and J is TRBJ2-6, with D perhaps matching TRBD1 (5 bases). The V end lost 4 bases, the J end lost 1 base, and 8 bases lay between the germline ends. The CDR3 runs to 15 residues. Germline CDR1 is ENHRY and CDR2 is SYGVKD. The CDR3 DNA reads TGTGCCATCAGTGGACAGCTTTCTGGGGCCAACGTCCTGACTTTC. Translation: CAISGQLSGANVLTF.

V is TRBV7-2 and J is TRBJ2-7; no clear D gene. The V gene's germline CDR1 is SGHTA and CDR2 FQGNSA. The V end was cut by 1 base, the J end by 5 bases, with 6 bases between. The CDR3 totals 12 residues. Here the CDR3 DNA reads TGTGCCAGCAGCTTAGAAAGGGACGAGCAGTACTTC. It codes for CASSLERDEQYF.

The chain carries TRBV30 and TRBJ2-7, with 8 positions matching TRBD2. The J segment lost 5 bases and the V segment lost 0 bases, leaving 9 bases of the junction unmatched. CDR3 length: 15 residues. Germline CDR1 GTSNPN, CDR2 SVGIG (reference sequence). CDR3 in DNA: TGTGCCTGGAGTGTTGAGAGACTAGCGATCAACGAGCAGTACTTC. Translating gives CAWSVERLAINEQYF.

J is TRBJ2-3 and V is TRBV29-1, with D unresolved. The V gene's germline CDR1 is SQVTM and CDR2 ANQGSEA. The CDR3 has 10 amino acids. Trimming shortened V by 4 bases and J by 6 bases, and 5 bases separated the two germline ends. The CDR3 coding sequence is TGCAGCGTTGCTGACGATACGCAGTATTTT. It yields the protein CSVADDTQYF.

The V gene is TRBV15, the J gene TRBJ1-6, with no clear D. V gave up 1 base and J gave up 9 bases, with 19 bases separating them. The germline V gene has CDR1 LNHNV and CDR2 YYDKDF (reference sequence). The CDR3 totals 17 residues. DNA of the CDR3: TGTGCCACCAGCAGAGGCTTGGGTGCGGAATTGGGTTCACCCCTCCACTTT. This encodes CATSRGLGAELGSPLHF.

The chain is built from TRBV28 and TRBJ2-7; TRBD1 matches 9 bases. Looked up from germline, CDR1 is MDHEN and CDR2 is SYDVKM. The CDR3 totals 15 residues. J gave up 3 bases and V 8 bases, and 11 bases lay outside the gene matches. The CDR3 sequence: CASVMTGTGFYEQYF. The CDR3 region has the DNA TGTGCCAGCGTTATGACCGGGACAGGGTTCTACGAGCAGTACTTC.

V usage is TRBV7-2 and J usage is TRBJ2-3; D gene uncertain. The CDR3 covers 15 residues. Germline assignment: CDR1 SGHTA and CDR2 FQGNSA. Between the trimmed V and J ends, which lost 1 base and 1 base, there was a span of 9 bases. The CDR3, as DNA: TGTGCCAGCAGCTTAGTTCGCTTGGGCACAGATACGCAGTATTTT. Its protein product is CASSLVRLGTDTQYF.

Only a few counts were recorded for this clone. This sample includes further DNA sequences coding for the same CDR3. The rearrangement links TRBV29-1 to TRBJ1-2; no reliable D call. V lost 6 bases, J lost 2 bases, and 7 bases lay in between. Germline V gene sequence: CDR1 SQVTM, CDR2 ANQGSEA. The length of the CDR3 is 11 residues. The CDR3 bases are TGCAGCGTGGAGGAAAACTATGGCTACACCTTC. It codes for CSVEENYGYTF.

This clone has more than one count but fewer than ten. V and J are TRBV30 and TRBJ1-2, with D possibly being TRBD1 (5 bases). CDR1 and CDR2 from the germline V gene are GTSNPN and SVGIG (reference sequence). The CDR3 runs 11 residues. The V gene lost 0 bases and the J gene lost 8 bases, with 7 bases spanning the gap. CDR3 DNA: TGTGCCTGGAGTGTAGCAGGGGGCTACACCTTC. This encodes CAWSVAGGYTF. Full variable domain (outside the CDR3, taken from reference TRBV30 and TRBJ1-2): SQTIHQWPATLVQPVGSPLSLECTVEGTSNPNLYWYRQAAGRGLQLLFYSVGIGQISSEVPQNLSASRPQDRQFILSSKKLLLSDSGFYLCAWSVAGGYTFGSGTRLTVV.

The chain is built from TRBV2 and TRBJ2-3, with TRBD2 identical over 12 bases. Germline lookup yields CDR1 SNHLY and CDR2 FYNNEI. This CDR3 spans 15 amino acids. V trimming: 6 bases; J trimming: 2 bases; junction bases outside the gene matches: 3. The CDR3 DNA reads as TGTGCCAGCAGCGGACTAGCGGGGAACACAGATACGCAGTATTTT. This translates into CASSGLAGNTDTQYF. Looking up the rest from reference TRBV2 and TRBJ2-3 gives the full variable domain: EPEVTQTPSHQVTQMGQEVILRCVPISNHLYFYWYRQILGQKVEFLVSFYNNEISEKSEIFDDQFSVERPDGSNFTLKIRSTKLEDSAMYFCASSGLAGNTDTQYFGPGTRLTVL.

This clone occurred once. The chain is built from TRBV7-2 and TRBJ1-2, with 7 bases identical to TRBD1. The CDR3 covers 15 residues. Trimming at V came to 5 bases and at J to 3 bases, leaving 9 bases not matched to a gene. CDR1 is SGHTA and CDR2 is FQGNSA in the germline V gene. The CDR3, as DNA: TGTGCCAGCAGCCTGCGACAGGGTCAGGACTATGGCTACACCTTC. It specifies CASSLRQGQDYGYTF.

This clone came up a few times. The genes are TRBV9 and TRBJ1-2; D unresolved. Trimming took off 4 bases at V and 4 bases at J, with 14 bases between the two ends. The CDR3 spans 14 residues. Germline V CDR1 and CDR2: SGDLS, YYNGEE. The CDR3 here is CASSTQMGLYGYTF. The CDR3 coding sequence is TGTGCCAGCAGCACCCAGATGGGCCTCTATGGCTACACCTTC.

The genes are TRBV9 and TRBJ2-5, with 7 nucleotides matching TRBD1. With V trimmed by 4 bases and J by 5 bases, 5 bases remained unmatched. The CDR3 is made up of 13 amino acids. Germline-derived CDR1 and CDR2 are SGDLS and YYNGEE. The CDR3 protein is CASSHGQVETQYF. The CDR3 DNA reads as TGTGCCAGCAGCCACGGACAGGTGGAGACCCAGTACTTC.

This clone was counted only a few times. The chain uses TRBV15 and TRBJ2-3; D is unclear. V gave up 1 base and J gave up 2 bases, with 10 bases separating them. Germline V gene data show CDR1 as LNHNV and CDR2 as YYDKDF (reference sequence). CDR3 length equals 15 residues. CDR3 nucleotide sequence: TGTGCCACCAGCAGAGGTCAGACGGACACAGATACGCAGTATTTT. Its protein product is CATSRGQTDTDTQYF.

The rearrangement links TRBV7-9 to TRBJ1-2, with D possibly matching TRBD1 (6 bases). This CDR3 is built from 14 residues. Germline V gene sequence: CDR1 SEHNR, CDR2 FQNEAQ (reference sequence). Between the trimmed V and J ends, which lost 2 bases and 4 bases, there was a span of 11 bases. The CDR3 loop is CASSLSGQLYGYTF. The CDR3 region has the DNA TGTGCCAGCAGCTTATCAGGACAGCTCTATGGCTACACCTTC.

J is TRBJ2-5 and V is TRBV5-6; unclear D gene. The CDR3 totals 12 residues. Germline-derived CDR1 and CDR2 are SGHDT and YYEEEE. Trimming cost V 2 bases and J 5 bases, with 7 bases left between them. The CDR3 bases are TGTGCCAGCAGCTTCCGCGGTGAGACCCAGTACTTC. Its protein is CASSFRGETQYF.

This clone showed up just a few times. V and J are TRBV29-1 and TRBJ2-7; D is perhaps TRBD1 or TRBD2 (5 bases each). This CDR3 is 12 amino acids long. V was cut by 4 bases and J by 3 bases, with 10 bases left in between. Germline-derived CDR1 and CDR2 are SQVTM and ANQGSEA. Here the CDR3 DNA reads TGCAGCGTTGCTCGGGGCGTCTACGAGCAGTACTTC. This sequence encodes CSVARGVYEQYF.

The chain is built from TRBV30 and TRBJ1-4; D gene uncertain. The CDR3 has 13 amino acids. Trimming left V 0 bases short and J 7 bases short, with 9 bases between. CDR1 and CDR2 (germline): GTSNPN, SVGIG (reference sequence). The CDR3 nucleotides read TGTGCCTGGAGTGTCCAGGAGGGTGAAAAACTGTTTTTT. It translates to CAWSVQEGEKLFF.

The V call is TRBV4-3, the J call TRBJ2-4; TRBD2 aligns across 12 bases. V shed 0 bases and J 8 bases; nucleotides not matched to a gene: 5. This CDR3 contains 16 residues. CDR1 LGHNA and CDR2 YSLEER come from the germline V gene. CDR3 amino acids: CASSQETSGGGDIQYF. DNA for the CDR3: TGCGCCAGCAGCCAAGAGACTAGCGGGGGCGGGGACATTCAGTACTTC.

This sequence joins TRBV18 and TRBJ2-7; possibly TRBD1 or TRBD2 for D (5 bases each). The CDR3 covers 15 residues. Deletions cut 4 bases from V and 2 bases from J, with 15 bases between. Germline CDR1 is KGHSH and CDR2 is LQKENI. CDR3 amino acids: CASSLRDGLTYEQYF. The CDR3 region has the DNA TGTGCCAGCTCACTCCGGGACGGCCTAACCTACGAGCAGTACTTC.

The V and J genes are TRBV29-1 and TRBJ1-1; no reliable D call. The CDR3 consists of 13 residues. V was trimmed by 6 bases and J by 3 bases, leaving 14 bases between them. CDR1 and CDR2 from the germline V gene are SQVTM and ANQGSEA. The CDR3 sequence is CSVLTHGDTEAFF. The CDR3 bases are TGCAGCGTCTTAACTCATGGGGACACTGAAGCTTTCTTT.

This clone has just one count. This chain links TRBV5-4 with TRBJ1-3; D might be TRBD1 (5 bases). The CDR3 contains 14 residues. CDR1 and CDR2 (germline): SGHNT, YYREEE (reference sequence). V was clipped by 3 bases and J by 4 bases, with 11 bases between them. The CDR3 sequence is CASSSQGAGNTIYF. DNA for the CDR3: TGTGCCAGCAGCTCTCAGGGAGCCGGAAACACCATATATTTT.

The chain recombines TRBV29-1 with TRBJ1-2; D unresolved. Trimming cost V 2 bases and J 2 bases, with 9 bases left between them. CDR1 and CDR2 (germline): SQVTM, ANQGSEA. This CDR3 spans 13 amino acids. The DNA of the CDR3 is TGCAGCGTTGAATTACACGGGAACTATGGCTACACCTTC. This codes for CSVELHGNYGYTF.

The V call is TRBV29-1, the J call TRBJ2-1; D possibly matches TRBD1 or TRBD2 (5 bases each). This CDR3 is built from 11 residues. V lost 8 bases, J lost 3 bases, and 8 bases lay in between. CDR1 SQVTM and CDR2 ANQGSEA come from the germline V gene. The chain's CDR3 is CSMRGYNEQFF. CDR3 in DNA: TGCAGCATGAGGGGCTACAATGAGCAGTTCTTC.

The chain uses TRBV4-3 and TRBJ1-1, with 11 bases matching TRBD1. This CDR3 is 15 amino acids long. Trimming removed 4 bases from V and 3 bases from J; junction bases left unmatched: 4. From germline, CDR1 is LGHNA and CDR2 YSLEER. The CDR3: CASSRTGGLYTEAFF. The CDR3 DNA is TGCGCCAGCAGCCGGACAGGGGGCCTATACACTGAAGCTTTCTTT.

This clone was found a few times. The rearrangement links TRBV19 to TRBJ2-1; 8 bases are a match to TRBD1. Unmatched junction bases numbered 6, after V lost 2 bases and J lost 6 bases. The CDR3 spans 15 residues. Per germline, CDR1 LNHDA and CDR2 SQIVND (reference sequence). Written as DNA, the CDR3 is TGTGCCAGTAGTATAACAGGACAGGGAAGCAATGAGCAGTTCTTC. Its translation is CASSITGQGSNEQFF. Together with reference TRBV19 and TRBJ2-1, the CDR3 gives the full variable domain: DGGITQSPKYLFRKEGQNVTLSCEQNLNHDAMYWYRQDPGQGLRLIYYSQIVNDFQKGDIAEGYSVSREKKESFPLTVTSAQKNPTAFYLCASSITGQGSNEQFFGPGTRLTVL.